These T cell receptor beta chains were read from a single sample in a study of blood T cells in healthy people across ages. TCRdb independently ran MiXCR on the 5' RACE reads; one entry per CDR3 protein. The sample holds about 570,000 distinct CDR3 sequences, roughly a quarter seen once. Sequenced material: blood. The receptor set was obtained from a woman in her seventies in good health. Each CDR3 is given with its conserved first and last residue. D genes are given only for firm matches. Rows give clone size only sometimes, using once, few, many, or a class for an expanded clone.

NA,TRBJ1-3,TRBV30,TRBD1,TGTGCCTGGAGACGACAGGGACTATTCTCTGGAAACACCATATATTTT,CAWRRQGLFSGNTIYF
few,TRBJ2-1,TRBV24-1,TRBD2,TGTGCCACCAGATCCGGGACTAGCGGGGGGAATGAGCAGTTCTTC,CATRSGTSGGNEQFF
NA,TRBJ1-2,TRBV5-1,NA,TGCGCCAGCAGCTTGGCGGCGATCTCATATGGCTACACCTTC,CASSLAAISYGYTF
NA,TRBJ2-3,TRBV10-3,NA,TGTGCCACTAAAGGTGGATTCACAGATACGCAGTATTTT,CATKGGFTDTQYF
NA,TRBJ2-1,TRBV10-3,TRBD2,TGTGCCACCTATAGCGGGGGGGCTTTCTTGAAAACCTCCTACAATGAGCAGTTCTTC,CATYSGGAFLKTSYNEQFF
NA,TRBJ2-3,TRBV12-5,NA,TGTGCTAGTGGTCTGGGGGATAGCACAGATACGCAGTATTTT,CASGLGDSTDTQYF
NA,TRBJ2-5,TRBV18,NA,TGTGCCAGCTCAGCGTTATCCGAGACCCAGTACTTC,CASSALSETQYF
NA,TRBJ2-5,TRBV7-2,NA,TGTGCCAGCAGAAAACAAGGCGGGGCAGAGACCCAGTACTTC,CASRKQGGAETQYF
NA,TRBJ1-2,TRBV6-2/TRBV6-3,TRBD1,TGTGCCAGCAGTCCCGGACAGGGAAGAGAGATTAACTATGGCTACACCTTC,CASSPGQGREINYGYTF
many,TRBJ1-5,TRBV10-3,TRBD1,TGTGCCATCAGTGAGACAGGGGTGAGTCAGCCCCAGCATTTT,CAISETGVSQPQHF
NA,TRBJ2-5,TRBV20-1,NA,TGCAGTGCTAGAGATCTCCAGAGGCGGTTTGAGACCCAGTACTTC,CSARDLQRRFETQYF
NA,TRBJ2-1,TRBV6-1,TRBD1,TGTGCCAGCAGTACCCGACAGGGGGGCTACAATGAGCAGTTCTTC,CASSTRQGGYNEQFF
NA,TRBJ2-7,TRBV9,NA,TGTGCCAGCAGTGTTGCGGGGTCCTACGAGCAGTACTTC,CASSVAGSYEQYF
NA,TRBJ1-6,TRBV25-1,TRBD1,TGTGCCAGCAGAGCCTCCGGGATAACAGGGGATTCACCCCTCCACTTT,CASRASGITGDSPLHF
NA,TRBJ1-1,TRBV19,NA,TGTGCCAGTAGTATAGTGGGGACAAACACTGAAGCTTTCTTT,CASSIVGTNTEAFF
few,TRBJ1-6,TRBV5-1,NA,TGCGCCAGCAGGACCGGACAGTTCGATAATTCACCCCTCCACTTT,CASRTGQFDNSPLHF
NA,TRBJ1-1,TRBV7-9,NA,TGTGCCAGCAGCTCCGGGGATCACGATGAAGCTTTCTTT,CASSSGDHDEAFF
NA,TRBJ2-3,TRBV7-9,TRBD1,TGTGCCAGCAGCAAAACAGGGGTGGGCACAGATACGCAGTATTTT,CASSKTGVGTDTQYF
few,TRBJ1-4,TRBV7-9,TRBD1,TGTGCCAGCAGATTAACAGGGGAAAATGAAAAACTGTTTTTT,CASRLTGENEKLFF
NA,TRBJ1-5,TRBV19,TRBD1,TGTGCCAGTAGCTATGGACAGGGGAATCAGCCCCAGCATTTT,CASSYGQGNQPQHF
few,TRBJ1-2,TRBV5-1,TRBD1,TGCGCCAGCAGCTCGACGGACAGGGGGAACTATGGCTACACCTTC,CASSSTDRGNYGYTF
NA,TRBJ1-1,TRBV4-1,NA,TGCGCCAGCAGCCGTGCAGGGTATCCTGAAGCTTTCTTT,CASSRAGYPEAFF
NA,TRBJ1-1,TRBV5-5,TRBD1,TGTGCCAGCAGCGATTTACGACAGGGTGCCACTGAAGCTTTCTTT,CASSDLRQGATEAFF
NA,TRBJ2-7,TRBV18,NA,TGTGCCAGCTCACCACCGACCAGGTCCTACGAGCAGTACTTC,CASSPPTRSYEQYF
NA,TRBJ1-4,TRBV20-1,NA,TGCAGTGCTAGAGATTGGGGACAACAAGATGAAAAACTGTTTTTT,CSARDWGQQDEKLFF
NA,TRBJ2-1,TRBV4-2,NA,TGTGCCAGCAGCCAAGGGTACGGGGGTGAGCAGTTCTTC,CASSQGYGGEQFF
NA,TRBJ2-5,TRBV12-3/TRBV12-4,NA,TGTGCCAGCAGCGGGGGGCGAGCAGAGACCCAGTACTTC,CASSGGRAETQYF
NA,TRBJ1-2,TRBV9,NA,TGTGCCAGCAGCGTATTGGCAGGGCCGGGTGGCTACACCTTC,CASSVLAGPGGYTF
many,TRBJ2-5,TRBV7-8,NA,TGTGCCAGCAGCGAGCTAGAGACCCAGTACTTC,CASSELETQYF
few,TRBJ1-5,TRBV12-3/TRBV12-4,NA,TGTGCCAGCAGTGACGGGCCGGGACAGCCCCAGCATTTT,CASSDGPGQPQHF
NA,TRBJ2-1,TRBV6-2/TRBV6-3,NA,TGTGCCAGCAGTTACCTGGGGGTTTACTCCTACAATGAGCAGTTCTTC,CASSYLGVYSYNEQFF
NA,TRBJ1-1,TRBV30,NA,TGTGCCTGGAGCCCTTGGATGAACACTGAAGCTTTCTTT,CAWSPWMNTEAFF
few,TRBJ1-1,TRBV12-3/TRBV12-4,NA,TGTGCCAGCAGTTTTGGGGCCCCCGGACTGAGCTACAGCATGAACACTGAAGCTTTCTTT,CASSFGAPGLSYSMNTEAFF
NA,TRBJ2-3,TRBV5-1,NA,TGCGCCAGCAGCTGGCGTAGTGGGGGCGTTACAGATACGCAGTATTTT,CASSWRSGGVTDTQYF
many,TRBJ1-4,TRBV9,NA,TGTGCCAGCAGCTCGGGGGTAACTAATGAAAAACTGTTTTTT,CASSSGVTNEKLFF
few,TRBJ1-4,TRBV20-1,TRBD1,TGCAGTGCTCCCCAGACAGGGATGAGTGAAAAACTGTTTTTT,CSAPQTGMSEKLFF
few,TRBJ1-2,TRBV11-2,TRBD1,TGTGCCAGCAGCTCGAGACAGGGTGACTATGGCTACACCTTC,CASSSRQGDYGYTF
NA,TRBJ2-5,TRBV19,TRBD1,TGTGCCAGTAGGCCGGGGACAGGGCGAGAGACCCAGTACTTC,CASRPGTGRETQYF
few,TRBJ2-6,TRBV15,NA,TGTGCCACCAGCAGGGACAAGTCTGGGACTGGGGCCAACGTCCTGACTTTC,CATSRDKSGTGANVLTF
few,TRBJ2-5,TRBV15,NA,TGTGCCACCAGCAGATCGCCAGGGGTGAGTGAAGAGCAGTACTTC,CATSRSPGVSEEQYF
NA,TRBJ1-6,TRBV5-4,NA,TGTGCCAGCAGCGTAGGGGTCAACGGGGATTCACCCCTCCACTTT,CASSVGVNGDSPLHF
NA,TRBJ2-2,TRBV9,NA,TGTGCCAGCAGCGTAAGCAGGGGGGACACCGGGGAGCTGTTTTTT,CASSVSRGDTGELFF
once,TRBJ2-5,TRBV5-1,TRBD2,TGCGCCAGCAGCCGTAGCGGGGATGAGACCCAGCACTTC,CASSRSGDETQHF
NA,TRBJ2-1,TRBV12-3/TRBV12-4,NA,TGTGCCAGCAGTTTATTTCATGAGCAGTTCTTC,CASSLFHEQFF
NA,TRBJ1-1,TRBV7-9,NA,TGTGCCAGCAGTAAATACGGAGGGACTGAAGCTTTCTTT,CASSKYGGTEAFF
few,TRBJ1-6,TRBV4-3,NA,TGCGCCAGCAGCCCAACCGGGACGGCCTATAATTCACCCCTCCACTTT,CASSPTGTAYNSPLHF
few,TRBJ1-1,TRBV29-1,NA,TGCAGCGTCTTTGGAGGAGGATATCGGGGCACTGAAGCTTTCTTT,CSVFGGGYRGTEAFF
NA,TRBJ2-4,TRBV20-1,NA,TGCAGTGCTAGAAGTGGGGGAAACATTCAGTACTTC,CSARSGGNIQYF
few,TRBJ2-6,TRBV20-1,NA,TGCAGTGCTAGACCCCCTGGAGGGAGGAGTGGGGCCAACGTCCTGACTTTC,CSARPPGGRSGANVLTF
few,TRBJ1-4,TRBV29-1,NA,TGCAGCGTTAGAACAGGCACAACTAATGAAAAACTGTTTTTT,CSVRTGTTNEKLFF
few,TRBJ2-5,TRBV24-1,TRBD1,TGTGCCACCTCTGGACAGGGCCGGGAGACCCAGTACTTC,CATSGQGRETQYF
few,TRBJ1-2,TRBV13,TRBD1,TGTGCCAGCAGCTCCCGGGACAGGGTAGGCGGCTACACCTTC,CASSSRDRVGGYTF
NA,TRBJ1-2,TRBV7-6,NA,TGTGCCTGCAGCTTAGCCGCGGGGGGCAGCCAAACTAACTATGGCTACACCTTC,CACSLAAGGSQTNYGYTF
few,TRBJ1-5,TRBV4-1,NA,TGCGCCAGCAGCCAAGGGGGTATGGGCAATCAGCCCCAGCATTTT,CASSQGGMGNQPQHF
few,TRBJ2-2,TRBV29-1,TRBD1,TGCAGCGTCCTGACAGGGGCGGGCACCGGGGAGCTGTTTTTT,CSVLTGAGTGELFF